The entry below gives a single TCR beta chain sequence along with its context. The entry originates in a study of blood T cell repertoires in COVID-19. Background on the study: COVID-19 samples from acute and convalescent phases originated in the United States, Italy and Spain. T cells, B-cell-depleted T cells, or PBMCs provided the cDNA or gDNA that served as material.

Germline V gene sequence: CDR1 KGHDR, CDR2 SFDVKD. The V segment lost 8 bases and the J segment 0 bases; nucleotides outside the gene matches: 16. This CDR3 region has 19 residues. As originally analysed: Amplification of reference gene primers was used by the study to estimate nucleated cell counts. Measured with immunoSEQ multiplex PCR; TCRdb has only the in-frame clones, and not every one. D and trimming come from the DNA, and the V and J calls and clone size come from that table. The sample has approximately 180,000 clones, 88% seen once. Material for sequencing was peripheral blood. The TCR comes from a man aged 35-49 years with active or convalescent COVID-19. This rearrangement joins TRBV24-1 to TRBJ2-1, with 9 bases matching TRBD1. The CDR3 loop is CATTPPRTGAIASYNEQFF. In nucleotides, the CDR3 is TGTGCCACCACCCCCCCGCGGACAGGGGCGATCGCCTCCTACAATGAGCAGTTCTTC.